The 19 T cell receptor beta chains below all came from one sample that was sequenced in a study of response to subunit inactivated influenza vaccine. TCRdb fed the RT-PCR reads into MiXCR, producing one record per CDR3 protein. The data hold about 700,000 distinct CDR3 sequences, with around 16% observed a single time. This sample comprised PBMCs from blood, obtained approximately 13 days after vaccination. These receptors originate from a man between 45 and 60 years old who received an inactivated influenza vaccine.

CDR3 coding DNA: TGTGCCAGCAGCTTAATTAGGGAAGGATCTTCATCCCCGGATACGCAGTATTTT. Amino acids: CASSLIREGSSSPDTQYF. The chain is built from TRBV7-3 and TRBJ2-3; D is undetermined. Deletions cut 1 base from V and 6 bases from J, with 23 bases between. The CDR3 has 18 residues. CDR1 is SGHTA, CDR2 FQGTGA, per germline.

The chain recombines TRBV28 with TRBJ2-1; D possibly corresponds to TRBD2 (7 bases). CDR3 size: 20 residues. The V gene's germline CDR1 is MDHEN and CDR2 SYDVKM. V was cut by 6 bases and J by 4 bases, with 31 bases left in between. CDR3 region: CASSQIGATSGGAFYNEQFF. As DNA, the CDR3 is TGTGCCAGCAGCCAAATAGGGGCAACCTCGGGGGGCGCATTTTACAATGAGCAGTTCTTC.

This sequence joins TRBV5-1 and TRBJ2-5; D possibly corresponds to TRBD1 (5 bases). CDR1 is SGHRS, CDR2 YFSETQ, per germline. Trimming took 6 bases from V and 1 from J, leaving 10 bases between them. This CDR3 is built from 13 residues. The CDR3 region has the DNA TGCGCCAGCACAGGAACAGGCCAAGAGACCCAGTACTTC. It encodes CASTGTGQETQYF.

Regarding this clonotype: Because the CDR3 is missing its conserved closing phenylalanine or tryptophan, this is likely a read error. V gene TRBV10-3 combines with J gene TRBJ1-2, with 8 bases fitting TRBD1. The trim removed 8 bases at V and 8 bases at J, leaving 7 bases unmatched. Per germline, CDR1 ENHRY and CDR2 SYGVKD. This CDR3 has 12 amino acids. The CDR3 sequence: CAISGTGRGYTY. As DNA, the CDR3 is TGTGCCATCTCCGGGACAGGAAGGGGCTACACCTAC.

The chain links TRBV7-3 to TRBJ1-2; 8 bases are shared with TRBD1. Germline values: CDR1 SGHTA, CDR2 FQGTGA. V gave up 3 bases and J gave up 8 bases; unmatched junction bases: 5. This CDR3 contains 13 residues. The CDR3: CASSFTQGDGYTF. In nucleotides, the CDR3 is TGTGCCAGCAGCTTCACACAGGGGGACGGCTACACCTTC.

In nucleotides, the CDR3 is TGTGCCAGCAGCCTCGACAGGGATTGGGGCTACACCTTC. It codes for CASSLDRDWGYTF. The chain joins TRBV14 to TRBJ1-2; 7 bases are a match to TRBD1. V gave up 4 bases and J gave up 8 bases; unmatched junction bases: 7. The CDR3 sequence is 13 residues long. From germline, CDR1 is SGHDN and CDR2 FVKESK. Complete variable domain (other parts from reference TRBV14 and TRBJ1-2): EAGVTQFPSHSVIEKGQTVTLRCDPISGHDNLYWYRRVMGKEIKFLLHFVKESKQDESGMPNNRFLAERTGGTYSTLKVQPAELEDSGVYFCASSLDRDWGYTFGSGTRLTVV.

The chain is built from TRBV5-1 and TRBJ2-6; D uncertain. The CDR3 is 17 residues long. The V gene's germline CDR1 is SGHRS and CDR2 YFSETQ. The germline V and J ends were trimmed by 4 bases and 0 bases, with 14 bases remaining between them. This CDR3 is CASSLWASGSGANVLTF. For the CDR3, the DNA is TGCGCCAGCAGCCTTTGGGCATCGGGCTCTGGGGCCAACGTCCTGACTTTC. Complete variable domain (other parts from reference TRBV5-1 and TRBJ2-6): KAGVTQTPRYLIKTRGQQVTLSCSPISGHRSVSWYQQTPGQGLQFLFEYFSETQRNKGNFPGRFSGRQFSNSRSEMNVSTLELGDSALYLCASSLWASGSGANVLTFGAGSRLTVL.

This clonotype has only a few counts. The chain links TRBV9 to TRBJ2-5; 8 bases align to TRBD2. The V gene's germline CDR1 is SGDLS and CDR2 YYNGEE. V trimming: 2 bases; J trimming: 4 bases; junction bases outside the gene matches: 10. This CDR3 has 16 residues. The DNA of the CDR3 is TGTGCCAGCAGCGTGAACGCGGGACTAGTGACAGAGACCCAGTACTTC. It yields the protein CASSVNAGLVTETQYF.

The table lists this clonotype with many counts. The chain is built from TRBV6-2 or TRBV6-3 and TRBJ1-2; the D is unclear. Germline values: CDR1 MNHEY, CDR2 SVGEGT. V was pared by 5 bases and J by 1 base, with 8 bases between. The CDR3 covers 13 residues. The DNA for the CDR3 is TGTGCCAGCAGTATGAAGATTAACTATGGCTACACCTTC. Amino acids: CASSMKINYGYTF.

This clonotype came up a few times. The genes are TRBV7-9 and TRBJ2-5; tentatively, D is TRBD1 (6 bases). This CDR3 region has 14 residues. Germline V lookup: CDR1 SEHNR, CDR2 FQNEAQ (reference sequence). Trimming took off 4 bases at V and 5 bases at J, with 14 bases between the two ends. For the CDR3, the DNA is TGTGCCAGCAGCTCGAAACAGGGTCGGGAGACCCAGTACTTC. Residues: CASSSKQGRETQYF. Full variable domain (remainder filled in from reference TRBV7-9 and TRBJ2-5): DTGVSQNPRHKITKRGQNVTFRCDPISEHNRLYWYRQTLGQGPEFLTYFQNEAQLEKSRLLSDRFSAERPKGSFSTLEIQRTEQGDSAMYLCASSSKQGRETQYFGPGTRLLVL.

A few counts support this clonotype. The genes are TRBV7-2 and TRBJ1-2; the match to TRBD1 covers 7 bases. V gave up 5 bases and J gave up 6 bases; unmatched junction bases: 6. The CDR3 has 13 amino acids. CDR1 and CDR2 from the germline V gene are SGHTA and FQGNSA. The DNA for the CDR3 is TGTGCCAGCAGCCTGGGACAGCGAGATGGCTACACCTTC. It is translated as CASSLGQRDGYTF.

This clonotype turned up a few times. V is TRBV7-3 and J is TRBJ2-3; 13 bases are shared with TRBD2. Trimming cost V 5 bases and J 2 bases; bases outside gene matches: 13. The CDR3 extends over 19 amino acids. Germline CDR1 is SGHTA and CDR2 is FQGTGA. The CDR3 region has the DNA TGTGCCAGCAGCCCGAACCCAACGGGACTAGCGGGAACCACAGATACGCAGTATTTT. Its protein product is CASSPNPTGLAGTTDTQYF.

This clonotype was detected only a few times. J is TRBJ2-1 and V is TRBV28; 10 bases line up with TRBD2. The germline V gene has CDR1 MDHEN and CDR2 SYDVKM. CDR3 length: 16 amino acids. V lost 5 bases, J lost 5 bases, and 9 bases stayed unmatched. The CDR3 DNA is TGTGCCAGCAGTACCTCAACTAGCGGGACCCACAATGAGCAGTTCTTC. It yields the protein CASSTSTSGTHNEQFF.

The V call is TRBV7-9, the J call TRBJ1-4; D unresolved. This CDR3 has 11 amino acids. The V gene lost 4 bases and the J gene lost 8 bases, with 5 bases spanning the gap. Germline V gene data show CDR1 as SEHNR and CDR2 as FQNEAQ (reference sequence). The CDR3 coding sequence is TGTGCCAGCAGCTCCGCGGAAAAACTGTTTTTT. It translates to CASSSAEKLFF.

This clonotype was picked up a small number of times. V gene TRBV12-3 or TRBV12-4 combines with J gene TRBJ2-1, with 8 bases aligning to TRBD2. There are 16 residues in the CDR3. V shed 6 bases and J 2 bases; nucleotides not matched to a gene: 9. The CDR3: CASRSLAGGTYNEQFF. The DNA of the CDR3 is TGTGCCAGCAGGTCTCTAGCGGGTGGCACCTACAATGAGCAGTTCTTC.

This clonotype showed up just a few times. This rearrangement joins TRBV12-3 or TRBV12-4 to TRBJ1-2, with 8 bases aligning to TRBD1. Trimming at V came to 3 bases and at J to 4 bases, leaving 10 bases not matched to a gene. The CDR3 is 16 amino acids. CDR3 nucleotides: TGTGCCAGCAGTTTGGGGAGTGGGACAGGTATCTATGGCTACACCTTC. This sequence encodes CASSLGSGTGIYGYTF.

This chain's CDR3 is CASSEGAGVGNTIYF. For the CDR3, the DNA is TGCGCCAGCAGTGAAGGGGCTGGAGTTGGAAACACCATATATTTT. This chain uses TRBV10-2 with TRBJ1-3, with D tentatively TRBD1 (5 bases). CDR3 length: 15 residues. V lost 3 bases and J 3 bases, leaving 12 bases between the germline ends. Germline V gene lookup returns CDR1 WSHSY and CDR2 SAAADI.

The table lists this clonotype with a few counts. This chain uses TRBV5-1 with TRBJ2-1; the D gene could be TRBD1 or TRBD2 (5 bases each). CDR1 and CDR2 from the germline V gene are SGHRS and YFSETQ. CDR3 length: 16 amino acids. Trimming stripped 4 bases from V and 3 bases from J, with 17 bases between. As DNA, the CDR3 is TGCGCCAGCAGCGTCACCGGGACCGGAGGCTACAATGAGCAGTTCTTC. It codes for CASSVTGTGGYNEQFF. The whole variable domain, filled in from reference TRBV5-1 and TRBJ2-1, reads KAGVTQTPRYLIKTRGQQVTLSCSPISGHRSVSWYQQTPGQGLQFLFEYFSETQRNKGNFPGRFSGRQFSNSRSEMNVSTLELGDSALYLCASSVTGTGGYNEQFFGPGTRLTVL.

The rearrangement joins TRBV7-9 to TRBJ2-7; TRBD1 might be the D (6 bases). From germline, CDR1 is SEHNR and CDR2 FQNEAQ (reference sequence). The V end lost 9 bases, the J end lost 4 bases, and 13 bases lay between the germline ends. The CDR3 sequence is 12 residues long. Written as DNA, the CDR3 is TGTGCCAGTGCCAGGGGCCCGTACGAGCAGTACTTC. Amino acid sequence: CASARGPYEQYF.